The 24 T cell receptor beta chains presented below share a single source sample, sequenced in a study of blood T cell repertoires in COVID-19. This table comes from immunoSEQ multiplex PCR, and its TCRdb copy is limited to in-frame clones, with some not included. The sample records roughly 56,000 clones, 75% to 95% being singletons. The sample comprised peripheral blood. These receptor sequences come from a man in his fifties with active COVID-19.

The V call is TRBV10-3, the J call TRBJ2-7; 7 nucleotides match TRBD2. Unmatched junction bases numbered 16, after V lost 8 bases and J lost 6 bases. CDR1 is ENHRY, CDR2 SYGVKD, per germline. The CDR3 totals 15 residues. DNA for the CDR3: TGTGCCATCTCACCAGCCGGTCTCACGGGAGGCGAGCAGTACTTC. This gives the protein CAISPAGLTGGEQYF.

Note on this clone: This sample includes further DNA sequences coding for the same CDR3. The chain links TRBV9 to TRBJ1-1; D gene ambiguous. Trimming cost V 0 bases and J 1 base, with 7 bases left between them. This CDR3 has 14 amino acids. Per germline, CDR1 SGDLS and CDR2 YYNGEE. CDR3 DNA sequence: TGTGCCAGCAGCGTAGGGGCAGGGAACACTGAAGCTTTCTTT. Protein: CASSVGAGNTEAFF. Full variable domain (rest looked up from reference TRBV9 and TRBJ1-1): DSGVTQTPKHLITATGQRVTLRCSPRSGDLSVYWYQQSLDQGLQFLIQYYNGEERAKGNILERFSAQQFPDLHSELNLSSLELGDSALYFCASSVGAGNTEAFFGQGTRLTVV.

The gene calls are TRBV1 and TRBJ1-5. TRBV1 is termed a pseudogene. The CDR3 totals 14 residues. The CDR3 DNA reads TGCACCAGCAGCTGGCGGTATAGCAATCAGCCCCAGCATTTT. Encoded protein: CTSSWRYSNQPQHF.

The chain recombines TRBV6-5 with TRBJ2-7; 7 positions agree with TRBD1. This CDR3 region has 14 residues. Germline loops: CDR1 MNHEY, CDR2 SVGAGI. V dropped 0 bases and J dropped 1; count of bases not matched to a gene: 0. The CDR3 nucleotides are TGTGCCAGCAGTTACTCGGACAGGTCCTACGAGCAGTACTTC. The encoded protein is CASSYSDRSYEQYF.

This clone was detected once. This chain joins TRBV5-5 and TRBJ2-2; 7 nucleotides line up with TRBD2. Trimming at V came to 4 bases and at J to 0 bases, leaving 9 bases not matched to a gene. The CDR3 loop spans 17 amino acids. Germline V CDR1 and CDR2: SGHKS, YYEKEE (reference sequence). The CDR3 region is CASSPGLVFANTGELFF. In DNA, the CDR3 is TGTGCCAGCAGCCCCGGACTAGTCTTCGCGAACACCGGGGAGCTGTTTTTT.

This chain links TRBV4-2 with TRBJ2-5; possible D gene TRBD2, 5 bases. V lost 3 bases to trimming and J lost 1 base, with 12 bases between them. Per the germline V gene, CDR1 is LGHNA and CDR2 is YNFKEQ. This CDR3 contains 15 residues. As DNA, the CDR3 is TGTGCCAGCAGCCATCGGCTAGCCCTCCAAGAGACCCAGTACTTC. This sequence encodes CASSHRLALQETQYF.

The chain couples TRBV3-1 (or the pseudogene TRBV3-2) to TRBJ2-1; D is possibly TRBD1 (6 bases). The CDR3 is 16 amino acids. V was cut by 6 bases and J by 3 bases, with 18 bases left in between. Germline-derived CDR1 and CDR2 are LGHDT and YNNKEL (reference sequence). The CDR3 DNA sequence: TGTGCCAGCAGAGCAGCCGGGACAAGGGACTACAATGAGCAGTTCTTC. Protein product: CASRAAGTRDYNEQFF.

The chain combines TRBV29-1 with TRBJ1-1, with D possibly being TRBD1 (5 bases). The V gene lost 7 bases and the J gene lost 0 bases, with 18 bases spanning the gap. Germline CDR1 and CDR2: SQVTM and ANQGSEA. There are 15 residues in the CDR3. This CDR3 reads CSAERGRGVNTEAFF. CDR3 coding DNA: TGCAGCGCAGAAAGGGGAAGAGGAGTGAACACTGAAGCTTTCTTT.

V usage is TRBV19 and J usage is TRBJ2-2; D perhaps matches TRBD2 (6 bases). Germline V gene lookup returns CDR1 LNHDA and CDR2 SQIVND (reference sequence). CDR3 length: 17 residues. V gave up 3 bases and J gave up 3 bases, with 17 bases separating them. The CDR3 DNA reads as TGTGCCAGTAGTATCGGTGGGCGGGACTGGTACACCGGGGAGCTGTTTTTT. Protein sequence: CASSIGGRDWYTGELFF.

The chain employs TRBV28 and TRBJ1-5, with TRBD1 identical over 8 bases. The CDR3 sequence is 17 residues long. CDR1 MDHEN and CDR2 SYDVKM come from the germline V gene. Germline trimming cut 5 bases from V and 7 bases from J; bases unmatched to any gene: 16. The CDR3 nucleotides are TGTGCCAGCAGTCCCCGGACAGGGTTGGCCCTCGGGCAGCCCCAGCATTTT. This encodes CASSPRTGLALGQPQHF.

V is TRBV28 and J is TRBJ2-7; a possible D gene is TRBD2 (7 bases). V gave up 2 bases and J gave up 4 bases, with 15 bases separating them. The CDR3 runs to 15 residues. Germline-derived CDR1 and CDR2 are MDHEN and SYDVKM. This CDR3 is CASSLKGGKGYEQYF. The CDR3 DNA is TGTGCCAGCAGTTTAAAGGGGGGGAAGGGGTACGAGCAGTACTTC.

About this clone: Other DNA variants within this sample encode the same CDR3. The chain recombines TRBV3-1 (or the pseudogene TRBV3-2) with TRBJ1-1; D ambiguous. This CDR3 has 13 residues. CDR1 is LGHDT, CDR2 YNNKEL, per germline (reference sequence). V dropped 6 bases and J dropped 1 base, with 9 bases sitting between them. This chain's CDR3 is CASRLTENTEAFF. In DNA form, the CDR3 reads TGTGCCAGCAGGCTTACAGAGAACACTGAAGCTTTCTTT.

The chain couples TRBV24-1 to TRBJ2-3; D is perhaps TRBD2 (6 bases). The V end lost 1 base, the J end lost 4 bases, and 17 bases lay between the germline ends. Germline V gene lookup returns CDR1 KGHDR and CDR2 SFDVKD. The CDR3 consists of 17 residues. The CDR3 protein is CATSDFFRSEGSDTQYF. CDR3 sequence (DNA): TGTGCCACCAGTGATTTTTTTAGGTCGGAGGGTTCAGATACGCAGTATTTT.

This chain connects TRBV6-2 or TRBV6-3 to TRBJ2-7, with 9 nucleotides matching TRBD2. J gave up 2 bases and V 4 bases, and 12 bases lay outside the gene matches. The CDR3 is 17 residues long. The germline gives CDR1 MNHEY, CDR2 SVGEGT. CDR3 region: CASSSRGLALVPYEQYF. The CDR3 nucleotides read TGTGCCAGCAGTTCCCGGGGACTAGCACTTGTCCCCTACGAGCAGTACTTC.

The J gene is TRBJ1-2, the V gene TRBV19, with 7 bases that match TRBD1. The length of the CDR3 is 15 residues. Germline assignment: CDR1 LNHDA and CDR2 SQIVND (reference sequence). With V trimmed by 2 bases and J by 7 bases, 10 bases remained unmatched. CDR3 in amino acids: CASSITQGVDVGYTF. CDR3 DNA: TGTGCCAGTAGTATAACCCAGGGGGTCGATGTTGGCTACACCTTC.

The chain joins TRBV23-1 to TRBJ2-7; 9 nucleotides agree with TRBD1. TRBV23-1 is an ORF, with its function uncertain. Trimming at V came to 5 bases and at J to 5 bases, leaving 22 bases not matched to a gene. The length of the CDR3 is 19 residues. Here the CDR3 reads CASSSQPGQGWSLGNEQYF. For the CDR3, the DNA is TGCGCCAGCAGTTCTCAACCGGGACAGGGCTGGAGCTTAGGGAACGAGCAGTACTTC.

V and J are TRBV24-1 and TRBJ2-5; D is possibly TRBD1 (5 bases). Trimming took 5 bases from V and 1 from J, leaving 7 bases between them. Germline V CDR1 and CDR2: KGHDR, SFDVKD. The CDR3 totals 13 residues. The CDR3 here is CATSGQIQETQYF. The DNA of the CDR3 is TGTGCCACCAGTGGACAGATCCAAGAGACCCAGTACTTC.

The genes are TRBV5-4 and TRBJ2-3; D remains unclear. The CDR3 sequence is 13 residues long. V was pared by 4 bases and J by 2 bases, with 8 bases between. The germline CDR1 and CDR2 sequences are SGHNT and YYREEE (reference sequence). CDR3 in amino acids: CASSPDFTDTQYF. CDR3 in DNA: TGTGCCAGCAGCCCAGACTTCACAGATACGCAGTATTTT.

The chain combines TRBV27 with TRBJ2-7; 7 bases line up with TRBD2. The V segment lost 3 bases and the J segment 0 bases; nucleotides outside the gene matches: 5. CDR1 and CDR2 (germline): MNHEY, SMNVEV (reference sequence). This CDR3 region has 15 residues. The CDR3, as DNA: TGTGCCAGCAGTTTGGGACTACCCAGCTCCTACGAGCAGTACTTC. The encoded protein is CASSLGLPSSYEQYF.

The J gene is TRBJ2-4, the V gene TRBV21-1; the table's D call, TRBD2, has no DNA check behind it. TRBV21-1 is flagged as a pseudogene. CDR3 size: 16 residues. CDR3 DNA: TGTGCCAGCAGCAAAGACGGGGCGGGGCCGGGGGGCATTCAGTACTTC. This encodes CASSKDGAGPGGIQYF.

This clone was seen a single time. V and J are TRBV4-1 and TRBJ2-7; no definite D call. CDR3 length: 12 amino acids. Trimming removed 2 bases at V and 6 bases at J, with 8 bases between. Germline V CDR1 and CDR2: MGHRA, YSYEKL. The CDR3 loop is CASSQNGREQYF. In DNA form, the CDR3 reads TGCGCCAGCAGCCAAAATGGCCGCGAGCAGTACTTC.

This chain connects TRBV11-1 to TRBJ2-3; 9 positions match TRBD2. Germline values: CDR1 SGHAT, CDR2 FQDESV (reference sequence). The CDR3 covers 15 residues. Losses at the gene ends were 2 bases for V and 2 bases for J; bases not matched to a gene: 2. This CDR3 is CASSLRLADTDTQYF. The CDR3 nucleotides are TGTGCCAGCAGCTTACGACTAGCGGACACAGATACGCAGTATTTT.

This CDR3 is CASSQTGGPSGANVLTF. CDR3 nucleotides: TGCGCCAGCAGCCAAACAGGGGGACCCTCTGGGGCCAACGTCCTGACTTTC. The gene calls are TRBV4-1 and TRBJ2-6; TRBD1 aligns across 8 bases. With V trimmed by 2 bases and J by 0 bases, 3 bases remained unmatched. This CDR3 is 17 amino acids long. Germline CDR1 MGHRA, CDR2 YSYEKL.

CDR3 loop: CASGTTNTGELFF. The CDR3 region has the DNA TGCGCCAGCGGGACAACGAACACCGGGGAGCTGTTTTTT. V usage is TRBV5-1 and J usage is TRBJ2-2; a weak D match, TRBD1 (6 bases). Looked up from germline, CDR1 is SGHRS and CDR2 is YFSETQ. CDR3 length: 13 residues. V was shortened by 7 bases and J by 0 bases, with 7 bases between the two germline ends.